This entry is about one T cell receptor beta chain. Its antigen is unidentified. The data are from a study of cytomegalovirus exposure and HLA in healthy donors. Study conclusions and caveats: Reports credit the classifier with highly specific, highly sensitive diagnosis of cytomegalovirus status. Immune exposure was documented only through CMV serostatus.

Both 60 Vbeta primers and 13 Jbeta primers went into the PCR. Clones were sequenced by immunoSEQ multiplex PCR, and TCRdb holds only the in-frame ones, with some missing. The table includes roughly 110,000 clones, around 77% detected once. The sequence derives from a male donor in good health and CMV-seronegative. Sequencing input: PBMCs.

The DNA of the CDR3 is TGCGCCAGCAGCTTGGCCCCGGGACAGATTTTGAACACTGAAGCTTTCTTT. This translates into CASSLAPGQILNTEAFF. The rearrangement uses TRBV5-1 and TRBJ1-1, with 7 bases lining up with TRBD1. CDR1 and CDR2 (germline): SGHRS, YFSETQ. The CDR3 runs 17 residues. V lost 0 bases to trimming and J lost 0 bases; unmatched junction nucleotides: 8.